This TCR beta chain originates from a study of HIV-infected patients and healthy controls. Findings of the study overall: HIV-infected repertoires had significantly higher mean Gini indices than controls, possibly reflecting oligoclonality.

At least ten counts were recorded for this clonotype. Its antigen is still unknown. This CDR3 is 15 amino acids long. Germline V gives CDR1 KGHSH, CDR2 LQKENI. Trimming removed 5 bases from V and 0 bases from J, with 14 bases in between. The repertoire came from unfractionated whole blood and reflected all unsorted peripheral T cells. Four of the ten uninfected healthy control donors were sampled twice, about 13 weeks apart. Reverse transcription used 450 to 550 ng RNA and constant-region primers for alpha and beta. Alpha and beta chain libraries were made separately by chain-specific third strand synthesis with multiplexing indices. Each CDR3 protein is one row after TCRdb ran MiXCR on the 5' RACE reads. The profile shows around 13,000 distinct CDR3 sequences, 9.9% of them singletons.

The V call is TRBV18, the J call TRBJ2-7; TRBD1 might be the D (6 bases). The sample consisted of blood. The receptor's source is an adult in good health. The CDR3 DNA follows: TGTGCCAGCTCATGGGGGACATCGAGCTCCTACGAGCAGTACTTC. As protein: CASSWGTSSSYEQYF.